This TCR beta chain was recorded in a study of OX40 agonist ivuxolimab in advanced cancers. General study points: Expanded clones were, on average, more numerous in CD8+ T cells than in CD4+.

About this clone itself: Its cognate antigen is unknown.

The method was immunoSEQ multiplex PCR; TCRdb's version includes in-frame clones alone and lacks a portion of them. The repertoire holds 80,000 or so clones, with around 90% as singletons. Peripheral blood came from all dose cohorts at three timepoints. The V gene's germline CDR1 is SGHNT and CDR2 YYREEE (reference sequence). The CDR3 contains 16 residues. Trimming stripped 0 bases from V and 3 bases from J, with 15 bases between. Here the sequenced sample was CD4+ or CD8+ T cells sorted from blood, taken in a trial of the OX40 agonist ivuxolimab. This clonotype originated in an adult with an advanced solid tumor such as melanoma, head and neck, liver or kidney cancer. The chain combines TRBV5-4 with TRBJ2-5, with D possibly being TRBD2 (5 bases). CDR3 loop: CASSLGLKETKETQYF. The DNA for the CDR3 is TGTGCCAGCAGCTTGGGACTAAAAGAGACCAAAGAGACCCAGTACTTC.